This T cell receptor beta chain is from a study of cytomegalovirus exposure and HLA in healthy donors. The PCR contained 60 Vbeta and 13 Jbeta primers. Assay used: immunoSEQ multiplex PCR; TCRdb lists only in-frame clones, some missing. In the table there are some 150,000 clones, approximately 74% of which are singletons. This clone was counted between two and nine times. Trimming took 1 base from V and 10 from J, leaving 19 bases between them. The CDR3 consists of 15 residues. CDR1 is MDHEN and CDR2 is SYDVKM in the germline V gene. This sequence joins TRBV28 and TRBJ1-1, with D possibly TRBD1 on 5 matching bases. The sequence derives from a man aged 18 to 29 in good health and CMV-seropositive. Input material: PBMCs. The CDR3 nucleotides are TGTGCCAGCAGTTTATCAGCAGGGAATAGGTTTAGAGCTTTCTTT. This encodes CASSLSAGNRFRAFF. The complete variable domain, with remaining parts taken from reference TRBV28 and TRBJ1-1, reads DVKVTQSSRYLVKRTGEKVFLECVQDMDHENMFWYRQDPGLGLRLIYFSYDVKMKEKGDIPEGYSVSREKKERFSLILESASTNQTSMYLCASSLSAGNRFRAFFGQGTRLTVV.